What follows are 16 T cell receptor beta chains derived from one specimen sequenced in a study of human T cells and chemical hapten exposure. TCRdb analysed the RACE reads with MiXCR anew, one entry per CDR3 protein. The repertoire holds 200,000 to 300,000 distinct CDR3 sequences, with 8.6% as singletons. Time point meaning: pre-sensitization, week 0. Treatment meaning: therapeutic diphenylcyclopropenone sensitization with weekly scalp DPC. The source was whole blood, collected in connection with sensitization to the hapten diphenylcyclopropenone (DPC). The receptors originated from a woman in her 40s with alopecia areata. Some clones in this sample may be carry-over from other donors' samples.

The chain has TRBV2 and TRBJ2-5, with a possible D match to TRBD2 (5 bases). Trimming stripped 6 bases from V and 3 bases from J, with 8 bases between. The CDR3 loop spans 12 amino acids. Per the germline V gene, CDR1 is SNHLY and CDR2 is FYNNEI. CDR3 nucleotide sequence: TGTGCCAGCAGGGTACTAGAAGAGACCCAGTACTTC. Translated: CASRVLEETQYF. The full variable domain, in which reference TRBV2 and TRBJ2-5 provide the parts outside the CDR3, is EPEVTQTPSHQVTQMGQEVILRCVPISNHLYFYWYRQILGQKVEFLVSFYNNEISEKSEIFDDQFSVERPDGSNFTLKIRSTKLEDSAMYFCASRVLEETQYFGPGTRLLVL.

The V gene is TRBV10-3, the J gene TRBJ1-2, with a tentative D call TRBD1 (5 bases). This CDR3 has 12 residues. Trimming left V 6 bases short and J 4 bases short, with 9 bases between. Germline lookup yields CDR1 ENHRY and CDR2 SYGVKD. The CDR3 reads CAISKDIYGYTF. CDR3 nucleotides: TGTGCCATCAGCAAGGACATCTATGGCTACACCTTC.

The V call is TRBV7-2, the J call TRBJ2-7; TRBD2 aligns across 12 bases. V shed 5 bases, J shed 7 bases, and the junction held 6 bases outside the gene matches. The CDR3 covers 14 residues. CDR1 and CDR2 from the germline V gene are SGHTA and FQGNSA. This CDR3 is CASSPTSGSREQYF. CDR3 in DNA: TGTGCCAGCAGCCCGACTAGCGGGAGTAGGGAGCAGTACTTC.

This clonotype was counted between two and nine times. This sequence joins TRBV6-2 or TRBV6-3 and TRBJ2-2; TRBD2 matches at 10 bases. The CDR3 runs 14 residues. Trimming at V came to 5 bases and at J to 4 bases, leaving 1 base not matched to a gene. The V gene's germline CDR1 is MNHEY and CDR2 SVGEGT. As DNA, the CDR3 is TGTGCCAGCAGTGGACTAGCGGCCACCGGGGAGCTGTTTTTT. Translation: CASSGLAATGELFF.

The V call is TRBV10-3, the J call TRBJ1-1; the D is unclear. This CDR3 region has 16 residues. CDR1 is ENHRY, CDR2 SYGVKD, per germline. Trimming pared 2 bases from V and 5 bases from J, leaving 18 bases between. CDR3: CAISEGGGFGKTEAFF. The CDR3 DNA reads as TGTGCCATCAGTGAGGGCGGCGGGTTTGGAAAAACTGAAGCTTTCTTT.

The chain employs TRBV20-1 and TRBJ1-3; D gene uncertain. V lost 5 bases, J lost 1 base, and 9 bases lay in between. Germline CDR1 DFQATT, CDR2 SNEGSKA (reference sequence). The CDR3 sequence is 13 residues long. The CDR3 sequence: CSAASGSGNTIYF. In DNA form, the CDR3 reads TGCAGTGCTGCCAGTGGGTCTGGAAACACCATATATTTT.

The J gene is TRBJ2-3, the V gene TRBV29-1, with unresolved D. With 5 bases removed from V and 2 bases from J, the gap between germline ends came to 11 bases. The germline CDR1 and CDR2 sequences are SQVTM and ANQGSEA. The CDR3 is 13 amino acids. CDR3 nucleotides: TGCAGCGTTTCCGCTTCCTTCACAGATACGCAGTATTTT. This translates into CSVSASFTDTQYF.

In this sample, this clonotype turned up a few times. V is TRBV5-4 and J is TRBJ2-3; D ambiguous. The CDR3 has 12 residues. Germline V gene sequence: CDR1 SGHNT, CDR2 YYREEE (reference sequence). The ends were cut back, 4 bases at V and 2 bases at J, with 5 bases in the middle. Written as DNA, the CDR3 is TGTGCCAGCAGCCATGACACAGATACGCAGTATTTT. The encoded protein is CASSHDTDTQYF.

This clonotype was observed a handful of times. The chain couples TRBV28 to TRBJ2-2; perhaps TRBD1 as D (6 bases). CDR3 length: 14 residues. The germline V and J ends were trimmed by 11 bases and 0 bases, with 13 bases remaining between them. Germline loops: CDR1 MDHEN, CDR2 SYDVKM. This chain's CDR3 is CAALDRSNTGELFF. The CDR3 nucleotides are TGTGCCGCCTTGGACAGATCGAACACCGGGGAGCTGTTTTTT.

The CDR3 bases are TGTGCCAGCAGTAAATTCCGACAGGGAAGGAGTGCTGAAGCTTTCTTT. It specifies CASSKFRQGRSAEAFF. The chain recombines TRBV6-2 or TRBV6-3 with TRBJ1-1; 7 nucleotides align to TRBD1. Germline assignment: CDR1 MNHEY and CDR2 SVGEGT. V gave up 5 bases and J gave up 6 bases; unmatched junction bases: 15. This CDR3 spans 16 amino acids.

This clonotype was detected only a few times. V is TRBV6-2 or TRBV6-3 and J is TRBJ2-1; 12 bases align to TRBD2. Germline assignment: CDR1 MNHEY and CDR2 SVGEGT. With 2 bases clipped from V and 2 bases from J, the junction kept 4 bases outside the gene matches. The length of the CDR3 is 17 residues. Here the CDR3 DNA reads TGTGCCAGCAGTTACCCTGGACTAGCGGGAACCTACAATGAGCAGTTCTTC. This sequence encodes CASSYPGLAGTYNEQFF.

In its sample, this clonotype was seen many times. The chain combines TRBV12-3 or TRBV12-4 with TRBJ2-7, with D hard to call. Trimming pared 5 bases from V and 5 bases from J, leaving 19 bases between. This CDR3 comprises 15 residues. CDR3 DNA sequence: TGTGCCAGCAGTCCCTCAATTTCTAGATATAACGAGCAGTACTTC. Translated, it gives CASSPSISRYNEQYF.

J is TRBJ1-5 and V is TRBV20-1; 8 nucleotides agree with TRBD1. The germline V gene has CDR1 DFQATT and CDR2 SNEGSKA (reference sequence). The CDR3 extends over 18 amino acids. Trimming took 3 bases from V and 2 from J; bases not matched to a gene: 15. The CDR3 sequence: CSASAGGLLGVGNQPQHF. The CDR3 nucleotides are TGCAGTGCTAGTGCAGGGGGCTTACTTGGGGTTGGCAATCAGCCCCAGCATTTT.

This clonotype was picked up many times. The J gene is TRBJ2-7, the V gene TRBV29-1; D unresolved. This CDR3 region has 15 residues. The V gene's germline CDR1 is SQVTM and CDR2 ANQGSEA. V lost 5 bases and J 0 bases, leaving 17 bases between the germline ends. CDR3 nucleotides: TGCAGCGTTTTTGGTCTTCAGGAAAGCTCCTACGAGCAGTACTTC. Translating gives CSVFGLQESSYEQYF.

Remarks on this clonotype: A much larger clone differs from this one at a single base, so this may be a read error. This chain uses TRBV21-1 with TRBJ1-4; no check of the table's D call, TRBD1, against the DNA was made. TRBV21-1 is a documented pseudogene. The CDR3 sequence is 17 residues long. The CDR3 bases are TGTGCCAGCACCAGGACAGGGCCAATCGTTGTGAGTGAAAAACTGTTTTTT. Protein sequence: CASTRTGPIVVSEKLFF.

The CDR3 DNA reads as TGTGCCAGCAGCTACCTGGCGTCCGCGTCCTACGAGCAGTACTTC. Translated, it gives CASSYLASASYEQYF. This sequence joins TRBV7-2 and TRBJ2-7; D gene unclear. V was trimmed by 4 bases and J by 1 base, leaving 14 bases between them. There are 15 residues in the CDR3. CDR1 is SGHTA and CDR2 is FQGNSA in the germline V gene.